This T cell receptor (beta chain) was identified during a study of cytomegalovirus exposure and HLA in healthy donors (dated by TCRdb to about 2017). Regarding the complete study: An earlier analysis of under 600 of the donors reported 250 to 350 Gb of sequence data and around 110 million unique TCR beta sequences from about 200 million T cells. An early release that covered approximately 600 HLA-typed donors contained around 330 gigabases of sequencing data and approximately 85 million unique TCR sequences. Of the 300 to 500 genotyped donors, 65% to 90% were placed in the genetic ancestry cluster associated with self-reported Caucasian donors. The study aimed to test whether signatures of past pathogen exposure could be identified by cataloging public T cell receptors. The T cell repertoires of under 700 subjects were profiled by immunosequencing and related to cytomegalovirus serostatus. In addition to the first cohort of approximately 670 subjects, a separate validation cohort of under 150 different subjects was used. To predict cytomegalovirus infection status, the study brought together high-throughput TCR immunosequencing, statistical association of individual TCRs with disease status, and machine learning. In a later analysis, previously published TCR beta repertoires from 666 donors were re-analyzed and high-resolution HLA genotyping was added so that TCR occurrence patterns could be studied. Rather than using new phenotypic data, the later analysis identified candidate immune exposures from TCR beta sequences and from how often those sequences occurred across donors. In an earlier analysis of roughly 580 of the donors, high-throughput TCR beta sequencing was used to judge whether each TCR beta V gene segment behaved as functional or pseudogenic. Donor age, sex, ethnicity and CMV serostatus were collected together with the repertoire data. A later genetic analysis took genome-wide SNP genotypes for about 55% of the roughly 670 donors and used that subset as a discovery cohort. All discovery cohort repertoires had been generated on a single sequencing platform. Class I and class II HLA loci were covered by the typing at four-digit resolution. Typing coverage differed by locus: A, B, C, DRB1 and DQB1 were typed in about 620-630 donors, DQA1 in 522, DPA1 in nearly 610, and DPB1 in roughly 470. Because of strong linkage in the cohort, five DR-DQ haplotypes were treated as single units for association and clustering. Among about 390 genotyped donors of the cohort, an average of approximately 240,000 unique TCR beta nucleotide sequences were sequenced per donor, roughly a sixth of them non-productive.

A word on this clone: No cognate antigen has been identified for it. No clone much larger than this one lies a single base away; base qualities are absent.

Relative to germline, V is missing 0 bases and J is missing 3 bases, with 9 bases of the junction outside any gene match. Looking up the germline V gene yields CDR1 SGHRS and CDR2 YFSETQ. Taken from cysteine to phenylalanine, the CDR3 has 16 residues. Only the CDR3 DNA stays, 48 bases, in frame from base 1. The cohort comprised 550 to 700 healthy bone marrow donors. Cohort members were all nominally healthy when sampled, although unrecorded immune exposures were likely present. Of the approximately 670 cohort members, about 290 had a positive CMV serostatus and about 350 had a negative one, while no CMV serostatus was recorded for the donor. Every donor gave a peripheral blood sample, and the peripheral blood mononuclear cells from that sample were used for TCR beta sequencing. Genomic DNA extraction from the blood cell samples was performed with the Qiagen DNeasy Blood Extraction Kit. The full study reports these points: Broadly in line with IMGT annotations, most TCR beta V segments showed up in productive rearrangements about 90% or about 30% of the time in an earlier analysis of 587 of the donors. The classifier was reported to diagnose cytomegalovirus status with high specificity and sensitivity in both the original cohort and the validation cohort. According to the authors, the approach could potentially be generalized to other disease states and immunological phenotypes. A later analysis associated 17,000 or so TCR beta sequences with specific HLA alleles at a false discovery rate of 0.05. In a later genetic analysis, fewer N-insertions in productive TCRs were reported among donors in an Asian-associated ancestry cluster than the roughly 640-donor mean. A few of the identified cytomegalovirus-associated TCR beta chains were confirmed in vitro to be specific for cytomegalovirus antigens. Compared with equally common non-associated chains, HLA-associated TCR beta chains in a later analysis were more clonally expanded and had lower generation probabilities. A cluster of highly shared sequence variants was judged likely to be a technical artifact of the sequencing pipeline. In a later analysis, several top co-occurrence clusters were reported to appear linked to parvovirus B19, influenza, CMV and Epstein-Barr virus. Linkage disequilibrium might explain the correlated functional status among segregating V segments, but an unknown experimental factor could not be excluded. The cohort was sequenced for TCR beta chains only, and without alpha or paired-chain data the features that could be detected were limited. The study listed 150 to 200 TCR beta chains as associated with cytomegalovirus. V-gene and J-gene trimming of TCR beta chains was associated with a missense DCLRE1C variant in a later genetic analysis, and the association was replicated in an independent cohort. Most CMV-associated TCR beta chains appeared to be HLA-restricted in a later analysis, and the HLA associations seemed to be driven largely by CMV exposure. Roughly uniform sequencing depth across donors was assumed in presence/absence analyses, although this assumption may not hold. The only immune exposure information available for the cohort was CMV serostatus. When HLA alleles, especially DR and DQ, strongly co-occurred, TCR associations were difficult to assign to individual alleles. HLA typing was unavailable for some donors at each locus, so association tests used only the typed subset. Across donors, most TCR sequences were observed very rarely, whereas some public TCRs were present in many individuals. A further reported finding was that TCR beta sequences accurately predicted the HLA-A and HLA-B alleles for most subjects in the first cohort. According to a later analysis, TCR association rates differed among HLA loci, with DRB1 alleles showing the most associated TCRs and HLA-C alleles showing the fewest. The 87-base-pair reads could not distinguish some IMGT-functional V segments, including TRBV6-2 and TRBV6-3, so those segments were excluded. The earlier analysis of nearly 600 of the donors excluded around 17 rarely observed V segments, including chromosome 9 orphons, because counts were too low.

Library creation used the immunoSEQ multiplex PCR assay. For the multiplex PCR, a mixture combining 60 forward primers for TCR Vbeta segments and 13 reverse primers for TCR Jbeta segments was used. The CDR3 region of rearranged TCR beta genes was amplified from genomic DNA with a multiplex PCR assay. The amplified TCR beta libraries were sequenced on the Illumina HiSeq System as 87-base-pair reads. Per the source publication's procedure: A later analysis tallied 75 million to 95 million unique TCR beta chains across the approximately 670 repertoires, and approximately 11 million of those chains were shared by two or more donors. Raw reads were error-corrected and collapsed into unique sequences by a nearest-neighbor algorithm in which closely related sequences were merged to remove PCR and sequencing errors. CDR3 sequences were aligned to IMGT reference sequences to assign V, D and J gene segments. For a sequence to be retained, a match of at least six nucleotides was required to both a V gene segment and a J gene segment. A rearrangement counted as productive if the CDR3 had no stop codons and remained in frame with V and J, and every other rearrangement counted as non-productive. CDR3 was defined by IMGT convention, running from the second conserved V-encoded cysteine to the conserved J-encoded phenylalanine. Sequences without an unambiguous match to a single V gene segment were excluded from the earlier analysis of approximately 600 of the donors. In an earlier analysis of roughly 600 of the donors, a V segment was called functional when productive rearrangements were above 56.7%, and segregating when the standard deviation between donors exceeded 5%. A statistical classification framework was built for diagnosing cytomegalovirus status from the catalog of TCR beta chain sequences. In a later analysis, TCR nucleotide sequences were compared against IMGT/GENE-DB human TR gene sequences so that V and J genes could be assigned. A later analysis assigned CDR3 sequences and most-parsimonious VDJ recombination scenarios with the TCRdist pipeline. A later analysis defined each TCR beta chain by its CDR3 amino acid sequence plus V-gene family, and excluded reads lacking a unique V-gene family. A later analysis removed several hundred highly shared, low-generation-probability nucleotide sequences to deal with suspected cross-contamination and a sequencing artifact. In a later analysis, a clonal expansion index was calculated for each public chain from normalized within-repertoire ranks of inferred template counts. A later analysis computed generation probabilities with a VDJ recombination model fitted to out-of-frame rearrangements, and checked the results against IGoR. A later analysis scored TCR-TCR, TCR-HLA and TCR-CMV co-occurrence with hypergeometric tests, applying a repertoire-size bias correction to TCR pairs. To estimate false discovery rates, a later analysis permuted the HLA or CMV assignments 20 times. In a later analysis, co-occurring TCRs were grouped with DBSCAN, and TCRdist sequence similarity was added when clustering was performed within HLA-allele-positive subsets. Co-occurrence clustering excluded repertoires with fewer than 30,000 or more than 120,000 public chains, plus five with anomalous nucleotide sharing. Drawn from immuneACCESS, this table holds only the in-frame rearrangements with V and J called that TCRdb kept. Clones are partly lost; checked studies trace under half to an unresolved V gene and leave the rest unexplained. That table gives V, J and clone size, and the DNA gave D and trimming. The sample has fewer than 150,000 clones on record, about 66% of them singletons. In total, the top ten clones hold more than 1.5% of the sample.

Sequencing input: PBMCs. The receptor was derived from a human donor in good health. In this chain, TRBV5-1 is recombined with TRBJ2-7, with 7 central nucleotides matching TRBD2. DNA sequence: TGCGCCAGCAGCTTGGTCATTTCGGGGGGAGGCTACGAGCAGTACTTC. This translates into CASSLVISGGGYEQYF.